These T cell receptor beta chains were read from a single sample in a study of blood T cell repertoires in COVID-19. Assay: immunoSEQ multiplex PCR; the TCRdb copy retains only in-frame clones and omits some. Found here are 95,000 to 150,000 clones, roughly 72% of them singletons; the top ten hold 4.5% to 6%. Specimen: peripheral blood. These receptors came from an elderly man with COVID-19, enrolled during active disease. The CDR3 runs from the conserved cysteine through the conserved F or W. D genes are given only for firm matches. Size tells how often a clone was seen (once, few, many) or the class of an expanded clone, and some rows leave it out.

v_call: TRBV6-5; j_call: TRBJ2-3; d_call: -; clone_size: -; cdr3_nt: TGTGCCAGCACCAGGGAAGGCACAGATACGCAGTATTTT; cdr3_aa: CASTREGTDTQYF
v_call: TRBV28; j_call: TRBJ1-5; d_call: -; clone_size: few; cdr3_nt: TGTGCCAGCTATACAGGGATGGGTCAGCCCCAGCATTTT; cdr3_aa: CASYTGMGQPQHF
v_call: TRBV18; j_call: TRBJ1-2; d_call: TRBD1; clone_size: once; cdr3_nt: TGTGCCAGCTCCCTCCGGGACAGCGGCTATGGCTACACCTTC; cdr3_aa: CASSLRDSGYGYTF
v_call: TRBV13; j_call: TRBJ2-7; d_call: TRBD1; clone_size: few; cdr3_nt: TGTGCCAGCAGCCCGGACAGGAGCTCCTACGAGCAGTACTTC; cdr3_aa: CASSPDRSSYEQYF
v_call: TRBV4-1; j_call: TRBJ2-5; d_call: -; clone_size: -; cdr3_nt: TGCGCCAGCAGCCAAGGGGAAGTAGCAGGGGGGGAGACCCAGTACTTC; cdr3_aa: CASSQGEVAGGETQYF
v_call: TRBV5-6; j_call: TRBJ2-7; d_call: TRBD2; clone_size: -; cdr3_nt: TGTGCCAGCAGCTTGAGCGGGAGATTTTACGAGCAGTACTTC; cdr3_aa: CASSLSGRFYEQYF
v_call: TRBV21-1; j_call: TRBJ2-2; d_call: -; clone_size: -; cdr3_nt: TGTGCCAGCAGCAAAAAGGGGAGACTAGCGGGAACGAACACCGGGGAGCTGTTTTTT; cdr3_aa: CASSKKGRLAGTNTGELFF
v_call: TRBV5-4; j_call: TRBJ1-1; d_call: -; clone_size: -; cdr3_nt: TGTGCCAGCAGCTTGGGGGGCCTCGGAAGGGGTGACACTGAAGCTTTCTTT; cdr3_aa: CASSLGGLGRGDTEAFF
v_call: TRBV20-1; j_call: TRBJ1-4; d_call: -; clone_size: -; cdr3_nt: TGCAGTGCTAGTTTAAGAGGGGGTAGGGGGAGGGTAGGTGAAAAACTGTTTTTT; cdr3_aa: CSASLRGGRGRVGEKLFF
v_call: TRBV7-7; j_call: TRBJ2-1; d_call: -; clone_size: once; cdr3_nt: TGTGCTAGCAGCAGGGGACAATTGGGTGAGCAGTTCTTC; cdr3_aa: CASSRGQLGEQFF
v_call: TRBV5-1; j_call: TRBJ2-1; d_call: TRBD1; clone_size: -; cdr3_nt: TGCGCCAGCAGCTTGGGAGCCGGGACAGGGAACAATGAGCAGTTCTTC; cdr3_aa: CASSLGAGTGNNEQFF
v_call: TRBV28; j_call: TRBJ1-2; d_call: -; clone_size: -; cdr3_nt: TGTGCCAGCAGTCCCCTACACCAAACAGTTTCAGGGGGCTACACCTTC; cdr3_aa: CASSPLHQTVSGGYTF
v_call: TRBV6-5; j_call: TRBJ2-3; d_call: TRBD2; clone_size: -; cdr3_nt: TGTGCCAGCAGTTACTCTACTAGCGGGAGTGATACGCAGTATTTT; cdr3_aa: CASSYSTSGSDTQYF
v_call: TRBV19; j_call: TRBJ2-5; d_call: -; clone_size: -; cdr3_nt: TGTGCCAGTAGTGTCGCGGACTTCGGTGAAGAGACCCAGTACTTC; cdr3_aa: CASSVADFGEETQYF
v_call: TRBV18; j_call: TRBJ1-4; d_call: TRBD1; clone_size: -; cdr3_nt: TGTGCCAGCGCAATAGACAGGGGCCTTGAAAAACTGTTTTTT; cdr3_aa: CASAIDRGLEKLFF
v_call: TRBV28; j_call: TRBJ1-3; d_call: -; clone_size: -; cdr3_nt: TGTGCCAGCAGCCCCCAGGGGATGTCTGGAAACACCATATATTTT; cdr3_aa: CASSPQGMSGNTIYF
v_call: TRBV11-2; j_call: TRBJ1-4; d_call: -; clone_size: -; cdr3_nt: TGTGCCAGCAGCTTAAGCGGGACGCCCATGATGTTTTTT; cdr3_aa: CASSLSGTPMMFF
v_call: TRBV15; j_call: TRBJ2-3; d_call: TRBD1; clone_size: -; cdr3_nt: TGTGCCACCAGCCTTGACAGGGACACAGATACGCAGTATTTT; cdr3_aa: CATSLDRDTDTQYF
v_call: TRBV12-5; j_call: TRBJ2-1; d_call: TRBD2; clone_size: -; cdr3_nt: TGTGCTAGTGGTCGGACTAGCGGGACCTACAATGAGCAGTTCTTC; cdr3_aa: CASGRTSGTYNEQFF